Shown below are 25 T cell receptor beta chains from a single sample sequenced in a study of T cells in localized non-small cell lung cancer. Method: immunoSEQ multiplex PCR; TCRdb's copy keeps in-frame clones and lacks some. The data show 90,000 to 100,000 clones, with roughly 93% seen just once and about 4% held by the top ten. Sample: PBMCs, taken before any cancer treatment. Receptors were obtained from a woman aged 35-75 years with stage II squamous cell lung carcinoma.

The CDR3, as DNA: TGTGCCAGCAGTGATACAGGAACCGGGGCCAACGTCCTGACTTTC. Amino acids: CASSDTGTGANVLTF. The chain has TRBV27 and TRBJ2-6; tentatively, D is TRBD1 (5 bases). V was pared by 5 bases and J by 4 bases, with 12 bases between. The CDR3 length is 15 residues. The germline CDR1 and CDR2 sequences are MNHEY and SMNVEV (reference sequence).

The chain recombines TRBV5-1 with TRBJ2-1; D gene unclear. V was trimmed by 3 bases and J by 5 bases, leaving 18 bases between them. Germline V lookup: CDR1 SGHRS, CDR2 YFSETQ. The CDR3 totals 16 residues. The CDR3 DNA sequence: TGCGCCAGCAGCTCCCCCAGAGGCCCAAGTCACAATGAGCAGTTCTTC. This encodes CASSSPRGPSHNEQFF.

CDR3 DNA sequence: TGTGCCAGCAGCTTAGCCGCAGGGGCCACCGGGGAGCTGTTTTTT. Its protein is CASSLAAGATGELFF. The V and J genes are TRBV7-2 and TRBJ2-2; D is perhaps TRBD1 (6 bases). The CDR3 runs 15 residues. V was trimmed by 0 bases and J by 4 bases, leaving 9 bases between them. CDR1 and CDR2 (germline): SGHTA, FQGNSA.

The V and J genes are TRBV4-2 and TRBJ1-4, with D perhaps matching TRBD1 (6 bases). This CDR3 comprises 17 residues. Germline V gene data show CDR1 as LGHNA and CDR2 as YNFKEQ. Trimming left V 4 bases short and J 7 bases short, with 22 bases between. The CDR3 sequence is CASSRKTGGAGSEKLFF. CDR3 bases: TGTGCCAGCAGCCGTAAAACGGGGGGGGCGGGGAGTGAAAAACTGTTTTTT.

The CDR3 DNA follows: TGTGCCATCAGCGAGGGGCAGGGGGCCCCCTACGAGCAGTACTTC. Protein: CAISEGQGAPYEQYF. This chain connects TRBV10-3 to TRBJ2-7; 8 nucleotides line up with TRBD1. This CDR3 is built from 15 residues. The J segment lost 2 bases and the V segment lost 6 bases, leaving 9 bases of the junction unmatched. Germline lookup yields CDR1 ENHRY and CDR2 SYGVKD.

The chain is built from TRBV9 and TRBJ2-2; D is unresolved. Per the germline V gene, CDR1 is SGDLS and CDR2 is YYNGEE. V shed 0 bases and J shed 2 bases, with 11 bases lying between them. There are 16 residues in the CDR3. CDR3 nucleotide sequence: TGTGCCAGCAGCGTAGGGGCAGGCTCTAACACCGGGGAGCTGTTTTTT. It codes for CASSVGAGSNTGELFF.

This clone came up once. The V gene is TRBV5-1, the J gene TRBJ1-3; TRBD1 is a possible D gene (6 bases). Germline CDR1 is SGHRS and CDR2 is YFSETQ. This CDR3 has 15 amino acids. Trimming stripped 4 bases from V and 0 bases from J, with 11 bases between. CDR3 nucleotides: TGCGCCAGCAGCCCCGCAGGGGCCTCTGGAAACACCATATATTTT. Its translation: CASSPAGASGNTIYF.

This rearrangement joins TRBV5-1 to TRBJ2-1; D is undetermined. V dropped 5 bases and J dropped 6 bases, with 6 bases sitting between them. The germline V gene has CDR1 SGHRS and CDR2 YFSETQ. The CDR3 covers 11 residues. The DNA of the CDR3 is TGCGCCAGCAGGGAGTCCAATGAGCAGTTCTTC. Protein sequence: CASRESNEQFF.

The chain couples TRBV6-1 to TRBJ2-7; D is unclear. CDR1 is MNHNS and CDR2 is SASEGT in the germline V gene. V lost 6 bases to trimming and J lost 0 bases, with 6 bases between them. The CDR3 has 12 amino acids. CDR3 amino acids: CASRPSSYEQYF. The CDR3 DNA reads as TGTGCCAGCAGGCCCAGCTCCTACGAGCAGTACTTC.

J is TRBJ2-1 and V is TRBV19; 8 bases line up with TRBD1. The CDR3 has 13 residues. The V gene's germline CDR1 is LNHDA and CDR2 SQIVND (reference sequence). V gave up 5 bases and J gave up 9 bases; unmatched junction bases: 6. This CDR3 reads CASSRTGLGEQFF. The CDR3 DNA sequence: TGTGCCAGTAGTCGGACAGGGTTGGGTGAGCAGTTCTTC. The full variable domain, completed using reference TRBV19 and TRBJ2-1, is DGGITQSPKYLFRKEGQNVTLSCEQNLNHDAMYWYRQDPGQGLRLIYYSQIVNDFQKGDIAEGYSVSREKKESFPLTVTSAQKNPTAFYLCASSRTGLGEQFFGPGTRLTVL.

The CDR3 here is CASKRSQGDRGAGVKYEQYF. The CDR3, as DNA: TGTGCCAGCAAAAGAAGCCAAGGGGATCGGGGGGCAGGGGTTAAGTACGAGCAGTACTTC. The chain is built from TRBV27 and TRBJ2-7; perhaps TRBD2 as D (7 bases). CDR1 is MNHEY, CDR2 SMNVEV, per germline (reference sequence). Trimming took off 7 bases at V and 4 bases at J, with 35 bases between the two ends. The CDR3 is made up of 20 amino acids.

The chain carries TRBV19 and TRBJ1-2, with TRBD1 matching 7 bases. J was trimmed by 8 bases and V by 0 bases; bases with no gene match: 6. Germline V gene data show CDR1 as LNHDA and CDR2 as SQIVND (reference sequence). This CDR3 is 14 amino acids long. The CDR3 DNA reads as TGTGCCAGTAGTATAGAAGGGACAGTAGGCGGCTACACCTTC. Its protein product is CASSIEGTVGGYTF.

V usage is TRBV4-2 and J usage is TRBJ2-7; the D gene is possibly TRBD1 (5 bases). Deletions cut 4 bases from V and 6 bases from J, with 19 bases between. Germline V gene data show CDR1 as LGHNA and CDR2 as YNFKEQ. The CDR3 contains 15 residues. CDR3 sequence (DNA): TGTGCCAGCAGCCCTGACCGGGCAGGGCCTTTCGAGCAGTACTTC. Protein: CASSPDRAGPFEQYF.

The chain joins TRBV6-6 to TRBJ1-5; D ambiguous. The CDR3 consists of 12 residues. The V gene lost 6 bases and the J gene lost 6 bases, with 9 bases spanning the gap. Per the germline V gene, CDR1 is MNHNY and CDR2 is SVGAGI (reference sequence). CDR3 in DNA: TGTGCCAGCAGCGACCCGGGTCAGCCCCAGCATTTT. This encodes CASSDPGQPQHF.

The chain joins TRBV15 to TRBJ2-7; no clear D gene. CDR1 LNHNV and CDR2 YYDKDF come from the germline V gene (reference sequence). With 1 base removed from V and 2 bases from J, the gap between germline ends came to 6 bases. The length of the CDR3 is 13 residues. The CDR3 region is CATSRGSTYEQYF. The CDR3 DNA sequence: TGTGCCACCAGCAGAGGCAGCACCTACGAGCAGTACTTC.

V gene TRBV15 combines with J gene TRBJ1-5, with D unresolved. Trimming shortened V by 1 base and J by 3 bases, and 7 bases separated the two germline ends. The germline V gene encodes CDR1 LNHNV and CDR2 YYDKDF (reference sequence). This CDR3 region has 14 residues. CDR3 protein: CATSRVGPNQPQHF. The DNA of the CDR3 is TGTGCCACCAGCAGAGTCGGGCCCAATCAGCCCCAGCATTTT.

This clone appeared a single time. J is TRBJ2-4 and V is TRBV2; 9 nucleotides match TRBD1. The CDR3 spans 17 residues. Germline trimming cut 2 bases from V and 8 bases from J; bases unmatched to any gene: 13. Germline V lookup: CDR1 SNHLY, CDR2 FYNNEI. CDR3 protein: CASSEQAGTGFRDIQYF. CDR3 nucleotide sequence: TGTGCCAGCAGTGAACAGGCAGGGACAGGGTTTAGAGACATTCAGTACTTC.

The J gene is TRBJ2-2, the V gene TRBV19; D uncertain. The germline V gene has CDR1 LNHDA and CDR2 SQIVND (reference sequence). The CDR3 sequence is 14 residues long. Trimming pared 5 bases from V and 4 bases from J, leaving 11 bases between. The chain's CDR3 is CASSPRTATGELFF. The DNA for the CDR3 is TGTGCCAGTAGTCCCCGGACGGCCACCGGGGAGCTGTTTTTT.

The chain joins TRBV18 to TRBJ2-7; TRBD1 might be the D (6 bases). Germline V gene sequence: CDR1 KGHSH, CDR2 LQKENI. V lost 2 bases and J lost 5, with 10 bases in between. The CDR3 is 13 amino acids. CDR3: CASSPRGIDEQYF. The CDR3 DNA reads TGTGCCAGCTCACCAAGGGGGATCGACGAGCAGTACTTC. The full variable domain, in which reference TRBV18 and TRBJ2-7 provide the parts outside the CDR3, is NAGVMQNPRHLVRRRGQEARLRCSPMKGHSHVYWYRQLPEEGLKFMVYLQKENIIDESGMPKERFSAEFPKEGPSILRIQQVVRGDSAAYFCASSPRGIDEQYFGPGTRLTVT.

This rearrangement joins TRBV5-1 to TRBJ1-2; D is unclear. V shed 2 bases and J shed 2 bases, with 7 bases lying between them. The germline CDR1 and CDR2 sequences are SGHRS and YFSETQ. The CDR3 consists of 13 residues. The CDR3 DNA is TGCGCCAGCAGCTTTGGGGAGAACTATGGCTACACCTTC. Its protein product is CASSFGENYGYTF.

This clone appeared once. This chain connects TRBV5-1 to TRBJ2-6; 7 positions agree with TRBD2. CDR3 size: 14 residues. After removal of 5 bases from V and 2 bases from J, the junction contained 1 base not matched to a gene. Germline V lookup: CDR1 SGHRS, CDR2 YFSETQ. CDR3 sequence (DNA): TGCGCCAGCAGGGGAGGGACTGGGGCCAACGTCCTGACTTTC. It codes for CASRGGTGANVLTF. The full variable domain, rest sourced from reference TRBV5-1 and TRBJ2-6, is KAGVTQTPRYLIKTRGQQVTLSCSPISGHRSVSWYQQTPGQGLQFLFEYFSETQRNKGNFPGRFSGRQFSNSRSEMNVSTLELGDSALYLCASRGGTGANVLTFGAGSRLTVL.

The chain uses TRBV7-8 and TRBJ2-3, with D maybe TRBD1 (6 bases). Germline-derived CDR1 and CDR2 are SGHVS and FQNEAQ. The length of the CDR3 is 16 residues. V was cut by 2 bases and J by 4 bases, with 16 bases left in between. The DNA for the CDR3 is TGTGCCAGCAGCTTAATCGGCAGGGGCTGGGCAGATACGCAGTATTTT. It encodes CASSLIGRGWADTQYF.

Written as DNA, the CDR3 is TGTGCCACCAGCAGAGGACGGGACACTGAAGCTTTCTTT. Encoded protein: CATSRGRDTEAFF. This chain connects TRBV15 to TRBJ1-1, with D unclear. V was trimmed by 1 base and J by 3 bases, leaving 6 bases between them. Germline V gene sequence: CDR1 LNHNV, CDR2 YYDKDF (reference sequence). There are 13 residues in the CDR3. The full variable domain, with the rest looked up from reference TRBV15 and TRBJ1-1, is DAMVIQNPRYQVTQFGKPVTLSCSQTLNHNVMYWYQQKSSQAPKLLFHYYDKDFNNEADTPDNFQSRRPNTSFCFLDIRSPGLGDTAMYLCATSRGRDTEAFFGQGTRLTVV.

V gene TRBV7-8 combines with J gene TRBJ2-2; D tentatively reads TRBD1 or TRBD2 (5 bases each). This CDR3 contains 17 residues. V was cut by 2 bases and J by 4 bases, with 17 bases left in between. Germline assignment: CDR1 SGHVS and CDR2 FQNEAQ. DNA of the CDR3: TGTGCCAGCAGCTTAAGAATGTCCGGGGCAGGCACCGGGGAGCTGTTTTTT. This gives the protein CASSLRMSGAGTGELFF.

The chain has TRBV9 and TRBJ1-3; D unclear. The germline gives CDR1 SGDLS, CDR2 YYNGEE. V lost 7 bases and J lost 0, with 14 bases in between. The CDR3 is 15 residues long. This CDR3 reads CASGVGGRSGNTIYF. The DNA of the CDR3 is TGTGCCAGCGGGGTGGGCGGACGCTCTGGAAACACCATATATTTT.